This T cell receptor beta chain appears in the sequencing data of a study of shared clonotypes between healthy human individuals. Study-wide findings and caveats: Naive subsets generally exceeded memory subsets in estimated richness.

TCRdb's table, derived via immunoSEQ multiplex PCR, lists solely in-frame clones and lacks some. The data contain millions of clones, roughly 91% of them singletons. This CDR3 spans 13 amino acids. The germline gives CDR1 SGHRS, CDR2 YFSETQ. Trimming removed 0 bases from V and 4 bases from J, with 8 bases in between. Naive CD8 cells lacked CD45RO, underwent positive selection for CCR7 and left out terminally differentiated effector memory CD45RA+ cells. On this clone itself: What it binds is unknown. Distinct nucleotide sequences in the sample also encode this CDR3.

Sequences were obtained from naive CD8+ T cells from PBMCs. The clonotype was recovered from a man between 18 and 35 years old in good health. Some clones in this sample may be carry-over from other donors' samples. V and J are TRBV5-1 and TRBJ2-7; a possible D gene is TRBD1 (5 bases). The CDR3 loop reads CASSLGGRYEQYF. Here the CDR3 DNA reads TGCGCCAGCAGCTTGGGGGGCAGGTACGAGCAGTACTTC.